This record concerns one TCR beta chain sequence. The sample originates from a study of T cell responses to AZD1222 COVID-19 vaccine. Only in-frame clones appear in the TCRdb table, and some are missing; sequencing was by immunoSEQ multiplex PCR. The data show 200,000 or so clones, 93% seen once. The sequence derives from an adult who received the AZD1222 COVID-19 vaccine. Sequences were derived from peripheral blood, sampled 28 days after the second AZD1222 dose.

Here the CDR3 reads CASSLREGAEAFF. The CDR3 DNA reads as TGTGCCAGCTCACTAAGGGAGGGGGCTGAAGCTTTCTTT. The rearrangement uses TRBV18 and TRBJ1-1, with D perhaps TRBD1 (6 bases). V lost 4 bases and J 6 bases, leaving 12 bases between the germline ends. The CDR3 is 13 residues long. The V gene's germline CDR1 is KGHSH and CDR2 LQKENI.